These T cell receptor beta chains were read from a single sample in a study of T cells in Graves' hyperthyroidism and ophthalmopathy. TCRdb reprocessed the multiplex PCR reads via MiXCR and lists one record per CDR3 protein. The repertoire holds more than 300,000 distinct CDR3 sequences, with around 14% as singletons. Material: blood. The receptors derive from a woman aged 60 to 75 with Graves' hyperthyroidism. Both conserved end residues are part of each CDR3. A D gene is named only where the DNA matches it firmly.

TRBV10-3,-,CATAGPGHNEQFF
TRBV4-1,-,CATAASRSDTQYF
TRBV3-1,TRBD1,CASSHDSRQGSSPLHF
TRBV6-1,-,CASGQEQFF
TRBV7-9,-,CASSAAGRMNTEAFF
TRBV14,-,CASSHYGPTGDYGYTF
TRBV7-9,TRBD2,CASSLVGSGRSYEQYF
TRBV9,-,CASSANMDSGTDTQYF
TRBV5-8,-,CASSSRYKNIQYF
TRBV18,TRBD2,CASHSGRRNTQYF
TRBV5-8,TRBD2,CASRPGLAGGSDTQYF
TRBV6-2/TRBV6-3,-,CASSYSNQGANVLTF
TRBV12-3/TRBV12-4,TRBD1,CASSLGTGDALSGNEQFF
TRBV19,TRBD1,CASATARVSQGNPTYEQYF
TRBV28,-,CASSLRGKLFF
TRBV7-3,-,CASSLKGTDTQYF
TRBV20-1,TRBD2,CSARGIAGSGYNEQFF
TRBV5-1,-,CASSPSGPEVYEQYF
TRBV24-1,-,CATSSQGYGYTF
TRBV7-9,TRBD1,CASSPTGGVADTQYF
TRBV5-1,-,CASSLGGSYTEAFF
TRBV7-9,-,CASNLQDRTQYF
TRBV7-3,TRBD2,CASSFTSATFNNEQFF
TRBV10-3,TRBD1,CAISSGQGGDTQYF
TRBV18,TRBD1,CASSSDRGYQETQYF
TRBV30,TRBD1,CAWSFRGRSPLHF
TRBV6-2/TRBV6-3,TRBD2,CASRGTSGRTGELFF
TRBV7-9,-,CASSRDSTFGYF
TRBV19,TRBD2,CASSGTSGDEQYF
TRBV15,TRBD1,CATTGTGGNEKLFF
TRBV2,TRBD1,CASGGQGYTDTQYF